A selection of T cell receptor beta chains follows, all from one sample in a study of early T cells in non-severe SARS-CoV-2 infection. TCRdb fed the 5' RACE reads into MiXCR, producing one record per CDR3 protein. This sample has about 68,000 distinct CDR3 sequences, with more than 10% found just once. The sample consisted of whole blood. These receptors were taken from an adult who was a healthcare worker with PCR-confirmed SARS-CoV-2 infection or an uninfected control (not recorded which). The CDR3 runs from the conserved cysteine through the conserved F or W. Fields, in order: J gene, V gene, D gene, CDR3 length, clone size, CDR3 protein, CDR3 DNA. D genes are given only for firm matches. Clone sizes are given selectively: once, few, many, or a class where the clone is expanded.

j_gene: TRBJ2-5; v_gene: TRBV6-1; d_gene: NA; len: 16; abundance: many; CDR3aa: CASKASGTPYQETQYF; CDR3nt: TGTGCCAGCAAGGCCTCTGGGACACCTTACCAAGAGACCCAGTACTTC
j_gene: TRBJ2-7; v_gene: TRBV5-1; d_gene: TRBD2; len: 15; abundance: many; CDR3aa: CASSTGLAGVYEQYF; CDR3nt: TGCGCCAGCAGCACCGGACTAGCGGGGGTCTACGAGCAGTACTTC
j_gene: TRBJ1-6; v_gene: TRBV5-1; d_gene: NA; len: 13; abundance: few; CDR3aa: CASSWLANSPLHF; CDR3nt: TGCGCCAGCAGCTGGCTGGCAAATTCACCCCTCCACTTT
j_gene: TRBJ1-2; v_gene: TRBV27; d_gene: NA; len: 14; abundance: few; CDR3aa: CASRQTGERNGYTF; CDR3nt: TGTGCCAGCAGACAGACAGGAGAAAGAAATGGCTACACCTTC
j_gene: TRBJ2-7; v_gene: TRBV20-1; d_gene: TRBD2; len: 13; abundance: few; CDR3aa: CSAATSVSYEQYF; CDR3nt: TGCAGTGCGGCTACTAGCGTCTCCTACGAGCAGTACTTC
j_gene: TRBJ1-2; v_gene: TRBV6-2/TRBV6-3; d_gene: TRBD1; len: 16; abundance: few; CDR3aa: CASSRPGQGARGCYTF; CDR3nt: TGTGCCAGCAGCCGCCCGGGACAGGGGGCCCGTGGGTGCTACACCTTC
j_gene: TRBJ1-4; v_gene: TRBV7-9; d_gene: TRBD1; len: 14; abundance: NA; CDR3aa: CASSPYRGGEKLFF; CDR3nt: TGTGCCAGCAGCCCCTACAGGGGAGGTGAAAAACTGTTTTTT
j_gene: TRBJ1-5; v_gene: TRBV10-2; d_gene: NA; len: 14; abundance: few; CDR3aa: CASSESMGNQPQHF; CDR3nt: TGCGCCAGCAGTGAGTCGATGGGGAATCAGCCCCAGCATTTT
j_gene: TRBJ1-1; v_gene: TRBV7-9; d_gene: NA; len: 15; abundance: NA; CDR3aa: CASSYFGGRRTEAFF; CDR3nt: TGTGCCAGCAGCTACTTCGGCGGGAGAAGGACTGAAGCTTTCTTT
j_gene: TRBJ1-1; v_gene: TRBV15; d_gene: NA; len: 12; abundance: few; CDR3aa: CATSREQTEAFF; CDR3nt: TGTGCCACCAGCAGAGAGCAGACTGAAGCTTTCTTT
j_gene: TRBJ2-1; v_gene: TRBV9; d_gene: TRBD1; len: 12; abundance: few; CDR3aa: CASSVTGVEQFF; CDR3nt: TGTGCCAGCAGCGTAACAGGGGTTGAGCAGTTCTTC
j_gene: TRBJ1-3; v_gene: TRBV10-3; d_gene: NA; len: 13; abundance: few; CDR3aa: CAIGDSAGNTIYF; CDR3nt: TGTGCCATCGGCGACAGCGCAGGAAACACCATATATTTT
j_gene: TRBJ1-4; v_gene: TRBV6-2/TRBV6-3; d_gene: NA; len: 14; abundance: NA; CDR3aa: CASMDFRANEKLFF; CDR3nt: TGTGCCAGCATGGACTTCAGGGCTAATGAAAAACTGTTTTTT
j_gene: TRBJ1-5; v_gene: TRBV5-8; d_gene: NA; len: 20; abundance: NA; CDR3aa: CASSLDREGGLGYSNQPQHF; CDR3nt: TGTGCCAGCAGCTTGGATAGGGAGGGAGGTCTAGGCTATAGCAATCAGCCCCAGCATTTT
j_gene: TRBJ2-7; v_gene: TRBV27; d_gene: NA; len: 15; abundance: NA; CDR3aa: CASSLVTGHRYEQYF; CDR3nt: TGTGCCAGCAGTTTGGTGACGGGACACCGCTACGAGCAGTACTTC
j_gene: TRBJ2-5; v_gene: TRBV6-5; d_gene: TRBD1; len: 16; abundance: NA; CDR3aa: CASSYSLTRGQETQYF; CDR3nt: TGTGCCAGCAGTTACTCCCTAACCAGGGGGCAAGAGACCCAGTACTTC
j_gene: TRBJ2-7; v_gene: TRBV20-1; d_gene: NA; len: 15; abundance: many; CDR3aa: CSARDGGTAGAEQYF; CDR3nt: TGCAGTGCTAGAGACGGGGGGACGGCGGGGGCCGAGCAGTACTTC
j_gene: TRBJ2-1; v_gene: TRBV6-5; d_gene: TRBD2; len: 18; abundance: NA; CDR3aa: CASRPTPPLAGGHNEQFF; CDR3nt: TGTGCCAGCAGACCAACCCCCCCACTAGCGGGGGGGCACAATGAGCAGTTCTTC
j_gene: TRBJ2-7; v_gene: TRBV7-2; d_gene: NA; len: 13; abundance: few; CDR3aa: CASSLMHTYEQYF; CDR3nt: TGTGCCAGCAGCTTAATGCATACCTACGAGCAGTACTTC
j_gene: TRBJ2-1; v_gene: TRBV29-1; d_gene: NA; len: 15; abundance: many; CDR3aa: CSVVDDGPLPWRQFF; CDR3nt: TGCAGCGTTGTTGATGACGGGCCCCTCCCGTGGAGGCAGTTCTTC
j_gene: TRBJ1-4; v_gene: TRBV27; d_gene: NA; len: 15; abundance: NA; CDR3aa: CASSFATGIQEKLFF; CDR3nt: TGTGCCAGCAGTTTTGCTACGGGAATTCAGGAAAAACTGTTTTTT
j_gene: TRBJ1-4; v_gene: TRBV29-1; d_gene: TRBD1; len: 14; abundance: few; CDR3aa: CSVSDRQGREKLFF; CDR3nt: TGCAGCGTTTCAGACCGACAGGGGCGTGAAAAACTGTTTTTT
j_gene: TRBJ1-4; v_gene: TRBV7-6; d_gene: NA; len: 14; abundance: NA; CDR3aa: CASSKRRDPEKLFF; CDR3nt: TGTGCCAGCAGCAAAAGGAGGGATCCTGAAAAACTGTTTTTT
j_gene: TRBJ1-1; v_gene: TRBV10-3; d_gene: NA; len: 14; abundance: NA; CDR3aa: CAISEGAVNTEAFF; CDR3nt: TGTGCCATCAGTGAGGGAGCCGTGAACACTGAAGCTTTCTTT
j_gene: TRBJ2-7; v_gene: TRBV6-2/TRBV6-3; d_gene: NA; len: 14; abundance: NA; CDR3aa: CASSNRGSGYEQYF; CDR3nt: TGTGCCAGCTCTAACCGGGGTAGCGGCTACGAGCAGTACTTC
j_gene: TRBJ2-1; v_gene: TRBV7-6; d_gene: NA; len: 16; abundance: NA; CDR3aa: CASSLRGGIRISEQFF; CDR3nt: TGTGCCAGCAGCTTAAGGGGTGGAATCCGGATCTCTGAGCAGTTCTTC
j_gene: TRBJ2-7; v_gene: TRBV18; d_gene: NA; len: 14; abundance: many; CDR3aa: CASSLSTANYEQYF; CDR3nt: TGTGCCAGCTCCCTATCGACAGCGAACTACGAGCAGTACTTC